The T cell receptor beta chain under discussion was sequenced for a study of CD8+ T cells in alopecia areata. Extraction and reverse transcription of RNA yielded cDNA as the sequencing template. The assay was immunoSEQ multiplex PCR, and TCRdb's table has in-frame clones only and misses some. The profile covers 100,000 or so clones, with almost 60% appearing a single time and about a sixth taken by the ten largest. Concerning this clone itself: What it binds is not known.

General observations from the study: The study found tofacitinib significantly decreased scalp clonality and expanded CD8+ clones among the top 100.

Treatment here: oral pan-JAK inhibitor, 5-10 mg twice daily. The V and J ends lost 2 bases and 7 bases, in that order; junction bases with no gene match: 8. The germline CDR1 and CDR2 sequences are SEHNR and FQNEAQ (reference sequence). CDR3 length: 15 amino acids. The chain links TRBV7-9 to TRBJ1-2; 9 bases are a match to TRBD1. The clonotype comes from a human donor with alopecia areata. Sample: CD8+ T cells sorted from blood, taken at week 56, from a patient treated with tofacitinib. In DNA, the CDR3 is TGTGCCAGCAGCTTACCAACAGGGGGCGGGTTTGGCTACACCTTC. This gives the protein CASSLPTGGGFGYTF. The whole variable domain, remainder taken from reference TRBV7-9 and TRBJ1-2, is DTGVSQNPRHKITKRGQNVTFRCDPISEHNRLYWYRQTLGQGPEFLTYFQNEAQLEKSRLLSDRFSAERPKGSFSTLEIQRTEQGDSAMYLCASSLPTGGGFGYTFGSGTRLTVV.